This is a list of T cell receptor beta chains from one sample in a study of control samples from healthy donors and cancer patients. This table comes from immunoSEQ multiplex PCR, and its TCRdb copy is limited to in-frame clones, with some not included. This table has 77,000 or so clones, roughly 91% appearing once. The material sequenced was blood. These receptors were collected from a man aged 30 to 45 in good health. Both conserved end residues are part of each CDR3. A D gene is named only where the DNA matches it firmly. Size values are once, few and many counts, or a class for expanded clones, and some rows have none.

>TRBJ2-7|TRBD1|16|TRBV28|many
CASSLVLGQGAHEQYF
TGTGCCAGCAGTTTGGTTCTAGGGCAGGGGGCCCACGAGCAGTACTTC
>TRBJ1-4|NA|15|TRBV28|NA
CASSLPSATNEKLFF
TGTGCCAGCAGTTTACCCAGTGCAACTAATGAAAAACTGTTTTTT
>TRBJ2-5|NA|14|TRBV19|NA
CASSAGTAQETQYF
TGTGCCAGTAGTGCGGGGACAGCTCAAGAGACCCAGTACTTC
>TRBJ2-3|NA|15|TRBV27|NA
CASSQLGVSTDTQYF
TGTGCCAGCAGCCAATTGGGGGTTAGCACAGATACGCAGTATTTT
>TRBJ2-7|NA|15|TRBV7-9|NA
CASTIALGSSYEQYF
TGTGCCAGCACCATCGCTTTAGGGAGCTCCTACGAGCAGTACTTC
>TRBJ2-3|TRBD2|16|TRBV11-2|NA
CASSLASGGIADTQYF
TGTGCCAGCAGCCTAGCTAGCGGGGGGATCGCAGATACGCAGTATTTT
>TRBJ1-2|TRBD1|17|TRBV7-8|NA
CASSLDQGGTINYGYTF
TGTGCCAGCAGCTTAGATCAGGGGGGGACTATAAACTATGGCTACACCTTC
>TRBJ1-1|NA|17|TRBV4-3|NA
CASSQFAQGATNTEAFF
TGCGCCAGCAGCCAATTCGCGCAGGGCGCAACGAACACTGAAGCTTTCTTT
>TRBJ2-3|TRBD1|13|TRBV11-3|once
CASSADRVDTQYF
TGTGCCAGCAGCGCGGACAGGGTGGATACGCAGTATTTT
>TRBJ2-3|TRBD2|17|TRBV19|NA
CASSIQHTAGGTDTQYF
TGTGCCAGTAGTATCCAACACACGGCGGGAGGCACAGATACGCAGTATTTT
>TRBJ1-2|TRBD1|14|TRBV28|NA
CASSRQGRSGGYTF
TGTGCCAGCAGTAGACAGGGGCGTTCGGGAGGCTACACCTTC
>TRBJ2-1|NA|14|TRBV7-3|once
CASSLEVGVNEQFF
TGTGCCAGCAGCTTAGAGGTAGGGGTCAATGAGCAGTTCTTC
>TRBJ2-2|TRBD2|16|TRBV10-3|NA
CAISARLAGGTGELFF
TGTGCCATCAGTGCCCGACTAGCGGGAGGCACCGGGGAGCTGTTTTTT
>TRBJ1-2|TRBD1|16|TRBV6-5|NA
CASSYAETGGWYGYTF
TGTGCCAGCAGTTACGCTGAGACAGGGGGATGGTATGGCTACACCTTC
>TRBJ1-2|NA|15|TRBV7-2|NA
CASSYPPRPDYGYTF
TGTGCCAGCAGCTATCCACCTAGGCCGGACTATGGCTACACCTTC
>TRBJ2-7|TRBD2|15|TRBV7-2|NA
CASSLGRGAPYEQYF
TGTGCCAGCAGCTTAGGGCGGGGGGCACCCTACGAGCAGTACTTC
>TRBJ1-1|TRBD1|15|TRBV5-5|NA
CASSFGGDRATEAFF
TGTGCCAGCAGCTTCGGCGGGGACAGGGCGACTGAAGCTTTCTTT
>TRBJ2-5|NA|15|TRBV25-1|NA
CASSDPISGWETQYF
TGTGCCAGCAGTGACCCTATATCAGGGTGGGAGACCCAGTACTTC
>TRBJ1-5|NA|15|TRBV5-6|NA
CASSSWGSNNQPQHF
TGTGCCAGCAGCTCCTGGGGGTCAAACAATCAGCCCCAGCATTTT
>TRBJ2-3|NA|16|TRBV19|NA
CASSEDSLRSTDTQYF
TGTGCCAGTAGTGAGGACTCCCTTCGGAGCACAGATACGCAGTATTTT
>TRBJ2-1|NA|13|TRBV7-9|NA
CASSLEYGDEQFF
TGTGCCAGCAGCTTAGAGTACGGGGATGAGCAGTTCTTC
>TRBJ1-2|NA|12|TRBV7-9|few
CASSYVSGGYTF
TGTGCCAGCAGCTACGTATCTGGAGGCTACACCTTC
>TRBJ2-7|TRBD2|15|TRBV7-8|NA
CASSVRLAGYYEQYF
TGTGCCAGCAGCGTACGACTAGCGGGATACTACGAGCAGTACTTC
>TRBJ2-5|NA|13|TRBV7-7|NA
CASSQGRQETQYF
TGTGCCAGCAGCCAGGGACGACAAGAGACCCAGTACTTC
>TRBJ1-3|TRBD1|13|TRBV2|NA
CASTDRGHYTIYF
TGTGCCAGCACGGACAGGGGGCATTACACCATATATTTT
>TRBJ2-1|TRBD2|14|TRBV19|NA
CASSKLAGANEQFF
TGTGCCAGTAGTAAACTAGCGGGGGCAAATGAGCAGTTCTTC
>TRBJ2-5|NA|14|TRBV6-6|NA
CASSYSGVAETQYF
TGTGCCAGCAGTTACTCGGGGGTTGCAGAGACCCAGTACTTC
>TRBJ2-5|NA|14|TRBV10-3|NA
CAISEGGGQETQYF
TGTGCCATCAGTGAGGGAGGGGGGCAAGAGACCCAGTACTTC
>TRBJ2-4|TRBD2|17|TRBV4-1|once
CASSQASSGRVKNIQYF
TGCGCCAGCAGCCAGGCCTCTAGCGGGAGGGTCAAAAACATTCAGTACTTC
>TRBJ2-7|NA|14|TRBV6-5|NA
CASSYDGSSYEQYF
TGTGCCAGCAGTTATGACGGTTCCTCCTACGAGCAGTACTTC
>TRBJ2-3|NA|16|TRBV9|NA
CASSRMLASSTDTQYF
TGTGCCAGCAGCCGAATGCTAGCGTCTAGCACAGATACGCAGTATTTT
>TRBJ1-1|NA|9|TRBV10-1|NA
CASSGRAFF
TGCGCCAGCAGTGGTCGAGCTTTCTTT
>TRBJ2-3|NA|14|TRBV30|NA
CASQSRQNTDTQYF
TGTGCCTCCCAATCCCGGCAGAACACAGATACGCAGTATTTT
>TRBJ1-4|NA|15|TRBV20-1|NA
CSARDLTGYNEKLFF
TGCAGTGCTCGTGACCTCACAGGGTATAATGAAAAACTGTTTTTT
>TRBJ2-5|TRBD2|19|TRBV4-2|NA
CASSQKLAGGPGVTETQYF
TGTGCCAGCAGCCAAAAACTAGCGGGGGGACCAGGCGTTACCGAGACCCAGTACTTC
>TRBJ2-2|NA|13|TRBV3-1/TRBV3-2|NA
CASSQGVAGELFF
TGTGCCAGCAGCCAGGGGGTGGCCGGGGAGCTGTTTTTT
>TRBJ2-1|TRBD2|14|TRBV7-2|NA
CASSLDYGAGLVVF
TGTGCCAGCAGCTTAGATTATGGAGCGGGACTAGTGGTCTTC
>TRBJ1-2|NA|13|TRBV6-4|NA
CASSPDLNYGYTF
TGTGCCAGCAGTCCCGACCTTAACTATGGCTACACCTTC
>TRBJ2-5|NA|16|TRBV21-1|NA
CASSKGLAGLRETQYF
TGTGCCAGCAGCAAAGGACTAGCGGGGCTCAGAGAGACCCAGTACTTC
>TRBJ2-1|TRBD2|14|TRBV6-6|NA
CASSYPGGDNEQFF
TGTGCCAGCAGTTACCCGGGGGGGGACAATGAGCAGTTCTTC
>TRBJ1-2|NA|16|TRBV6-2/TRBV6-3|once
CASGSGRTARNYGYTF
TGTGCCAGCGGTTCCGGGCGGACGGCCCGTAACTATGGCTACACCTTC